This T cell receptor (beta chain) was profiled in a study of cytomegalovirus exposure and HLA in healthy donors. In the study overall: Approximately 200 million T cells yielded some 120 million unique TCR beta sequences in earlier analysis.

On this clone: Its antigen is currently unknown.

Study outcomes and limitations: According to a later analysis, donors in an Asian-associated ancestry cluster reportedly had fewer N-insertions than the approximately 730-donor mean.

PCR primers comprised 60 Vbeta and 13 Jbeta primers. Data came from immunoSEQ multiplex PCR; TCRdb stores just in-frame clones and leaves some out. The sample records 150,000 or so clones, around 84% being singletons. Germline values: CDR1 SGDLS, CDR2 YYNGEE. The CDR3 length is 18 residues. V dropped 1 base and J dropped 1 base, with 19 bases sitting between them. The material sequenced was PBMCs. The source is a man aged 45-65 years in good health and CMV-seronegative. The chain links TRBV9 to TRBJ2-3; TRBD2 might be the D (6 bases). CDR3 coding DNA: TGTGCCAGCAGCGTACTCGGAGGGCCAGCGTTAGGCACAGATACGCAGTATTTT. Translated, it gives CASSVLGGPALGTDTQYF. The complete variable domain, with remaining parts taken from reference TRBV9 and TRBJ2-3, reads DSGVTQTPKHLITATGQRVTLRCSPRSGDLSVYWYQQSLDQGLQFLIQYYNGEERAKGNILERFSAQQFPDLHSELNLSSLELGDSALYFCASSVLGGPALGTDTQYFGPGTRLTVL.